These T cell receptor beta chains were read from a single sample in a study of technical replicates of blood from a handful of donors. Generated by immunoSEQ multiplex PCR, the TCRdb table keeps only in-frame clones and is missing some. Of 60,000 or so clones detected, about 83% appear once; the ten largest clones hold around 5.2%. The source material was PBMCs. Source of these receptors: a human donor in good health. Some clones in this sample may be carry-over from other donors' samples. CDR3s include the opening cysteine and the closing phenylalanine or tryptophan.

>TRBJ1-4|TRBV19
CASSIRGTAATNEKLFF
>TRBJ2-7|TRBV6-5
CASSKDSGSKGEQYF
>TRBJ1-5|TRBV5-5
CASSSGGETAQHF
>TRBJ1-2|TRBV6-6
CASSSTYGYTF
>TRBJ2-1|TRBV9
CASSVALGLNEQFF
>TRBJ2-5|TRBV5-6
CASSLGEGTSGWQETQYF
>TRBJ2-4|TRBV6-1
CASSDIQRVAKNIQYF
>TRBJ2-1|TRBV5-1
CASRYQASNNEQFF
>TRBJ2-4|TRBV2
CASRGGQGRDIQYF
>TRBJ2-7|TRBV30
CAWNGDRGYEQYF
>TRBJ1-1|TRBV9
CASSVGLPSWNTEAFF
>TRBJ2-3|TRBV18
CASSPGIGPDTQYF
>TRBJ2-5|TRBV5-1
CASSLEHKETQYF
>TRBJ1-1|TRBV27
CASSLTVNTEAFF
>TRBJ2-1|TRBV2
CASRRLVVVNEQFF
>TRBJ2-2|TRBV4-3
CASSQGTDRAGELFF
>TRBJ2-3|TRBV7-9
CASSSGTSGLGVNTQYF
>TRBJ2-2|TRBV9
CASSARLAGVRTGELFF
>TRBJ2-5|TRBV7-2
CASSPQGGRAETQYF
>TRBJ1-2|TRBV7-6
CASSLPWAAYRGEHGYTF
>TRBJ1-2|TRBV6-5
CASTPRQDRAGYTF
>TRBJ2-1|TRBV4-1
CASSQARWNEQFF